What follows are 24 T cell receptor beta chains derived from one specimen sequenced in a study of Ad26.COV2.S vaccination and SARS-CoV-2 variants. The method was immunoSEQ multiplex PCR; TCRdb's version includes in-frame clones alone and lacks a portion of them. The sample yields about 350,000 clones, roughly nine tenths seen once. This material consisted of peripheral blood, taken after recovery from COVID-19. These TCRs come from a human donor who had recovered from COVID-19.

The chain uses TRBV3-1 (or the pseudogene TRBV3-2) and TRBJ2-7; the D is unclear. This CDR3 comprises 15 residues. Deletions cut 1 base from V and 2 bases from J, with 12 bases between. Germline CDR1 LGHDT, CDR2 YNNKEL (reference sequence). The CDR3 here is CASSQGRTTPYEQYF. CDR3 DNA sequence: TGTGCCAGCAGCCAAGGCAGGACCACTCCCTACGAGCAGTACTTC.

The chain employs TRBV5-1 and TRBJ2-7; D may be TRBD1 (6 bases). The CDR3 runs to 15 residues. Trimming removed 2 bases from V and 2 bases from J, with 14 bases in between. Germline V gene data show CDR1 as SGHRS and CDR2 as YFSETQ. CDR3 bases: TGCGCCAGCAGCTTCAACCGGGACATTCCCTACGAGCAGTACTTC. Its protein product is CASSFNRDIPYEQYF. The complete variable domain, with remaining parts taken from reference TRBV5-1 and TRBJ2-7, reads KAGVTQTPRYLIKTRGQQVTLSCSPISGHRSVSWYQQTPGQGLQFLFEYFSETQRNKGNFPGRFSGRQFSNSRSEMNVSTLELGDSALYLCASSFNRDIPYEQYFGPGTRLTVT.

The rearrangement joins TRBV3-1 (or the pseudogene TRBV3-2) to TRBJ1-2, with a weak D call TRBD1 (5 bases). Germline V lookup: CDR1 LGHDT, CDR2 YNNKEL (reference sequence). This CDR3 is built from 15 residues. Trimming took off 2 bases at V and 4 bases at J, with 14 bases between the two ends. As DNA, the CDR3 is TGTGCCAGCAGCCAAAGGGGTGGTGGTGCCTATGGCTACACCTTC. Translating it yields CASSQRGGGAYGYTF.

This rearrangement joins TRBV29-1 to TRBJ2-7, with D possibly being TRBD1 (6 bases). In germline, CDR1 is SQVTM, CDR2 ANQGSEA. With 6 bases removed from V and 2 bases from J, the gap between germline ends came to 20 bases. CDR3 length equals 15 residues. CDR3 protein: CSVGIGQRAAYEQYF. The CDR3 DNA is TGCAGCGTGGGGATAGGACAGAGGGCTGCCTACGAGCAGTACTTC.

The J gene is TRBJ2-1, the V gene TRBV19, with D perhaps TRBD1 or TRBD2 (7 bases each). The germline CDR1 and CDR2 sequences are LNHDA and SQIVND (reference sequence). V was cut by 7 bases and J by 7 bases, with 20 bases left in between. This CDR3 is built from 15 residues. In nucleotides, the CDR3 is TGTGCCAGTACCTCAGGGGGGGGGAACCCGAATGAGCAGTTCTTC. Protein product: CASTSGGGNPNEQFF.

V usage is TRBV7-2 and J usage is TRBJ2-7; 7 bases line up with TRBD2. The CDR3 is made up of 12 amino acids. The ends lost 5 bases at V and 5 bases at J; junction bases unmatched: 3. The V gene's germline CDR1 is SGHTA and CDR2 FQGNSA. In DNA, the CDR3 is TGTGCCAGCAGCGCCGCGGGGGACGAGCAGTACTTC. As protein: CASSAAGDEQYF. Variable domain in full (rest from reference TRBV7-2 and TRBJ2-7): GAGVSQSPSNKVTEKGKDVELRCDPISGHTALYWYRQSLGQGLEFLIYFQGNSAPDKSGLPSDRFSAERTGGSVSTLTIQRTQQEDSAVYLCASSAAGDEQYFGPGTRLTVT.

The chain joins TRBV5-4 to TRBJ1-2; no clear D. V was trimmed by 4 bases and J by 0 bases, leaving 13 bases between them. The CDR3 sequence is 15 residues long. Per the germline V gene, CDR1 is SGHNT and CDR2 is YYREEE (reference sequence). The CDR3 loop reads CASSLGGLSNYGYTF. The CDR3 coding sequence is TGTGCCAGCAGCCTGGGAGGACTTTCTAACTATGGCTACACCTTC.

This chain joins TRBV6-5 and TRBJ1-2, with 7 bases matching TRBD1. Germline-derived CDR1 and CDR2 are MNHEY and SVGAGI. V trimming: 6 bases; J trimming: 6 bases; junction bases outside the gene matches: 13. The CDR3 is 15 residues long. The CDR3 is CASRINRDSEDGYTF. CDR3 coding DNA: TGTGCCAGCAGAATAAACCGGGACAGTGAGGATGGCTACACCTTC.

V usage is TRBV2 and J usage is TRBJ2-5, with TRBD1 matching over 10 bases. CDR3 length: 15 amino acids. Germline V gene lookup returns CDR1 SNHLY and CDR2 FYNNEI. Germline trimming cut 5 bases from V and 1 base from J; bases unmatched to any gene: 4. The CDR3 nucleotides are TGTGCCAGCAGTAGGGACAGGGGCGGCCAAGAGACCCAGTACTTC. Residues: CASSRDRGGQETQYF.

CDR3 in amino acids: CSVDSGRGEKLFF. In nucleotides, the CDR3 is TGCAGCGTTGACTCAGGGAGGGGTGAAAAACTGTTTTTT. The genes are TRBV29-1 and TRBJ1-4; D possibly corresponds to TRBD1 (5 bases). There are 13 residues in the CDR3. Trimming left V 3 bases short and J 7 bases short, with 12 bases between. Germline V gene data show CDR1 as SQVTM and CDR2 as ANQGSEA.

This rearrangement joins TRBV9 to TRBJ1-1, with 8 bases matching TRBD1. Trimming took 3 bases from V and 3 from J; bases not matched to a gene: 10. The germline V gene has CDR1 SGDLS and CDR2 YYNGEE. The CDR3 length is 16 residues. Here the CDR3 DNA reads TGTGCCAGCAGCGGGGGACAGGAAAACCCCGACACTGAAGCTTTCTTT. The encoded protein is CASSGGQENPDTEAFF.

The V and J genes are TRBV7-9 and TRBJ2-2, with unresolved D. This CDR3 contains 14 residues. The V gene's germline CDR1 is SEHNR and CDR2 FQNEAQ (reference sequence). The V gene lost 2 bases and the J gene lost 0 bases, with 4 bases spanning the gap. The CDR3 spells CASSLTANTGELFF. Here the CDR3 DNA reads TGTGCCAGCAGCTTAACCGCGAACACCGGGGAGCTGTTTTTT.

The chain links TRBV7-8 to TRBJ1-4, with D possibly matching TRBD1 (5 bases). The germline V gene has CDR1 SGHVS and CDR2 FQNEAQ. V lost 0 bases and J lost 8, with 16 bases in between. This CDR3 spans 16 amino acids. Written as DNA, the CDR3 is TGTGCCAGCAGCTTAGCTAGGGGAGGGGAGTGGGAAAAACTGTTTTTT. This gives the protein CASSLARGGEWEKLFF.

The CDR3 DNA sequence: TGTGCCAGCAGCGGGGACAGGGGGTCCGGGGAGCTGTTTTTT. It encodes CASSGDRGSGELFF. The V gene is TRBV5-4, the J gene TRBJ2-2; 11 bases line up with TRBD1. This CDR3 is 14 amino acids long. After removal of 4 bases from V and 6 bases from J, the junction contained 2 bases not matched to a gene. The V gene's germline CDR1 is SGHNT and CDR2 YYREEE (reference sequence).

The V and J genes are TRBV7-8 and TRBJ1-2; D remains unclear. The CDR3 has 13 amino acids. Deletions cut 5 bases from V and 2 bases from J, with 9 bases between. Germline V gene data show CDR1 as SGHVS and CDR2 as FQNEAQ. The CDR3 sequence: CASSPSRNYGYTF. DNA for the CDR3: TGTGCCAGCAGCCCCTCCCGGAACTATGGCTACACCTTC. The variable domain in full, completed from reference TRBV7-8 and TRBJ1-2, reads GAGVSQSPRYKVAKRGQDVALRCDPISGHVSLFWYQQALGQGPEFLTYFQNEAQLDKSGLPSDRFFAERPEGSVSTLKIQRTQQEDSAVYLCASSPSRNYGYTFGSGTRLTVV.

The genes are TRBV3-1 (or the pseudogene TRBV3-2) and TRBJ2-5; 12 nucleotides align to TRBD1. The V gene end was trimmed by 5 bases and the J gene end by 5 bases; junction bases not matched to a gene: 9. This CDR3 is built from 16 residues. Germline-derived CDR1 and CDR2 are LGHDT and YNNKEL (reference sequence). The CDR3 DNA is TGTGCCAGCAGCATCGGCGGGGACAGGGGGCGGGAGACCCAGTACTTC. Its protein is CASSIGGDRGRETQYF.

The chain combines TRBV14 with TRBJ2-3; 8 bases agree with TRBD2. The V segment lost 5 bases and the J segment 0 bases; nucleotides outside the gene matches: 4. Germline-derived CDR1 and CDR2 are SGHDN and FVKESK. The CDR3 extends over 15 amino acids. CDR3 protein: CASSKLAASTDTQYF. Here the CDR3 DNA reads TGTGCCAGCAGCAAACTAGCGGCTAGCACAGATACGCAGTATTTT.

The chain combines TRBV2 with TRBJ2-7; 7 nucleotides agree with TRBD2. Trimming cost V 6 bases and J 3 bases; bases outside gene matches: 8. The CDR3 has 14 amino acids. From germline, CDR1 is SNHLY and CDR2 FYNNEI. CDR3 loop: CASRVGGELYEQYF. CDR3 coding DNA: TGTGCCAGCAGGGTTGGGGGGGAGCTCTACGAGCAGTACTTC.

The chain combines TRBV11-2 with TRBJ1-5; D is possibly TRBD1 (5 bases). The V gene lost 5 bases and the J gene lost 5 bases, with 16 bases spanning the gap. From germline, CDR1 is SGHAT and CDR2 FQNNGV. CDR3 size: 15 residues. Here the CDR3 DNA reads TGTGCCAGCAGCCCCACCGGTGGGGGACATCAGCCCCAGCATTTT. Amino acids: CASSPTGGGHQPQHF.

As to this clone: Relative to the germline gene, one junction end is altered; a read error may explain this. The chain uses TRBV12-3 or TRBV12-4 and TRBJ1-3; D is ambiguous. The CDR3 runs 13 residues. This CDR3 is CASSPRPGNAIYF. CDR3 in DNA: TGTGCCAGCAGTCCAAGACCAGGAAACGCCATATATTTT.

CDR3 nucleotides: TGTGCCAGCAGCTTGGGACCCCGCGTAGTTCAGCCCCAGCATTTT. Its translation: CASSLGPRVVQPQHF. The chain employs TRBV5-6 and TRBJ1-5; D is ambiguous. The CDR3 has 15 amino acids. Germline V lookup: CDR1 SGHDT, CDR2 YYEEEE. Trimming took off 0 bases at V and 6 bases at J, with 13 bases between the two ends.

On this clone: Other DNA sequences of this sample code for an identical CDR3. The chain carries TRBV19 and TRBJ1-5; no reliable D call. The V gene's germline CDR1 is LNHDA and CDR2 SQIVND (reference sequence). The ends were cut back, 2 bases at V and 2 bases at J, with 7 bases in the middle. CDR3 length: 14 residues. The CDR3 sequence is CASSITGGNQPQHF. CDR3 DNA: TGTGCCAGTAGTATAACGGGCGGCAATCAGCCCCAGCATTTT.

This chain uses TRBV6-5 with TRBJ2-7, with D maybe TRBD1 (7 bases). V was shortened by 5 bases and J by 6 bases, with 11 bases between the two germline ends. The CDR3 has 12 residues. Germline V gene lookup returns CDR1 MNHEY and CDR2 SVGAGI. The CDR3 coding sequence is TGTGCCAGCAGTAGGGGGGACAGCGAGCAGTACTTC. This encodes CASSRGDSEQYF.

This chain uses TRBV24-1 with TRBJ2-7; D may be TRBD1 (6 bases). The CDR3 has 12 residues. V dropped 7 bases and J dropped 5 bases, with 11 bases sitting between them. In germline, CDR1 is KGHDR, CDR2 SFDVKD. The CDR3, as DNA: TGTGCCACCAGGGTCAGGGGCAACGAGCAGTACTTC. This encodes CATRVRGNEQYF.